This T cell receptor (beta chain) was obtained from a study of cytomegalovirus exposure and HLA in healthy donors. Overall study results and limits: TCR beta sequences reportedly predicted most subjects' HLA-A and HLA-B alleles accurately. Diagnosis of cytomegalovirus status made by the classifier reportedly showed high specificity and sensitivity. A later analysis appeared to link common viral pathogens to several of the most significant clusters.

As to this clone: Its antigen is currently unknown.

Primers for the PCR totalled 60 Vbeta and 13 Jbeta. Generated by immunoSEQ multiplex PCR, the TCRdb table keeps only in-frame clones and is missing some. This sample has 100,000 to 150,000 clones, with more than 65% found just once. The clonotype was recovered from a woman aged 60-75 years in good health and CMV-seropositive. Sequenced material: PBMCs.

CDR3 coding DNA: TGTGCCAGCAGCCGACAGGGGAATGGCTACACCTTC. Translated, it gives CASSRQGNGYTF. V usage is TRBV6-5 and J usage is TRBJ1-2; TRBD1 matches at 8 bases. J was trimmed by 6 bases and V by 6 bases; bases with no gene match: 3. The CDR3 loop spans 12 amino acids. Germline V gene sequence: CDR1 MNHEY, CDR2 SVGAGI.